A single sample gave rise to the 14 T cell receptor beta chains below, sequenced in a study of blood T cell repertoires in COVID-19. Assay: immunoSEQ multiplex PCR; the TCRdb copy retains only in-frame clones and omits some. The table has hundreds of thousands of clones, about 89% seen once; the top ten hold approximately 4.3%. The sample taken for sequencing was peripheral blood. Source of these receptors: a woman aged 25 to 39 with acute or convalescent COVID-19.

CDR3 loop: CASSRAGVSSTDTQYF. The CDR3 DNA is TGTGCCAGCAGTCGGGCGGGGGTCTCTAGCACAGATACGCAGTATTTT. The V and J genes are TRBV7-6 and TRBJ2-3, with 7 bases matching TRBD2. The germline V gene has CDR1 SGHVS and CDR2 FNYEAQ. V gave up 6 bases and J gave up 0 bases; unmatched junction bases: 9. This CDR3 has 16 amino acids.

The rearrangement links TRBV9 to TRBJ2-1; D possibly corresponds to TRBD1 (5 bases). The V gene lost 0 bases and the J gene lost 4 bases, with 11 bases spanning the gap. The CDR3 has 15 amino acids. CDR1 and CDR2 from the germline V gene are SGDLS and YYNGEE. CDR3 sequence (DNA): TGTGCCAGCAGCGTAGGAAACAGGCCTTACAATGAGCAGTTCTTC. The encoded protein is CASSVGNRPYNEQFF.

This chain uses TRBV6-4 with TRBJ1-6, with D perhaps TRBD1 (5 bases). The germline V and J ends were trimmed by 4 bases and 7 bases, with 14 bases remaining between them. CDR1 and CDR2 from the germline V gene are MRHNA and SNTAGT. The CDR3 covers 15 residues. CDR3 sequence reads: CASSGQPGGNSPLHF. The CDR3 DNA reads TGTGCCAGCAGTGGGCAGCCCGGGGGGAATTCACCCCTCCACTTT.

The chain couples TRBV3-1 (or the pseudogene TRBV3-2) to TRBJ2-7; D might be TRBD1 (6 bases). V was shortened by 1 base and J by 12 bases, with 16 bases between the two germline ends. This CDR3 region has 13 residues. Germline V gene data show CDR1 as LGHDT and CDR2 as YNNKEL (reference sequence). The CDR3 nucleotides are TGTGCCAGCAGCCAAGTGGACAAGGGGGATGTGTACTTC. Its translation: CASSQVDKGDVYF.

The genes are TRBV12-1 and TRBJ2-7; the D call of TRBD2 is as the table states it, not checked on the DNA. TRBV12-1 is a recognized pseudogene. The CDR3 runs 11 residues. The CDR3, as DNA: TGTGCCAGCAGCCGCCCCGGCGAGCAGTACTTC. Amino acid sequence: CASSRPGEQYF.

This clone has only a few counts. This chain joins TRBV7-9 and TRBJ2-7, with 7 bases identical to TRBD1. The CDR3 length is 16 residues. Germline CDR1 and CDR2: SEHNR and FQNEAQ (reference sequence). V was pared by 5 bases and J by 2 bases, with 12 bases of the junction left unmatched. In nucleotides, the CDR3 is TGTGCCAGCAGCGGCGTTGGGACAGCAATAACCTACGAGCAGTACTTC. Amino acid sequence: CASSGVGTAITYEQYF.

Only a few counts were recorded for this clone. The V call is TRBV7-3, the J call TRBJ1-1, with D possibly TRBD1 on 5 matching bases. Germline V CDR1 and CDR2: SGHTA, FQGTGA. The CDR3 consists of 14 residues. The V and J ends lost 7 bases and 0 bases respectively, with 12 bases between them. The chain's CDR3 is CASKLDRLNTEAFF. DNA of the CDR3: TGTGCCAGCAAATTAGACAGATTGAACACTGAAGCTTTCTTT.

The chain has TRBV7-9 and TRBJ2-5; TRBD1 aligns across 8 bases. Germline V gene lookup returns CDR1 SEHNR and CDR2 FQNEAQ (reference sequence). The CDR3 length is 15 residues. Trimming took 5 bases from V and 9 from J; bases not matched to a gene: 14. This CDR3 is CASSDAQGAAGSQYF. The CDR3 region has the DNA TGTGCCAGCAGCGACGCTCAGGGGGCGGCCGGTTCCCAGTACTTC.

The count of this clone is one. The chain links TRBV19 to TRBJ2-1; TRBD2 agrees at 11 bases. The V segment lost 1 base and the J segment 3 bases; nucleotides outside the gene matches: 2. This CDR3 is built from 16 residues. Germline assignment: CDR1 LNHDA and CDR2 SQIVND (reference sequence). CDR3 protein: CASSIVAGGLYNEQFF. The CDR3 nucleotides are TGTGCCAGTAGTATAGTAGCGGGGGGGCTCTACAATGAGCAGTTCTTC.

A note on this clone: Other DNA sequences within the sample encode an identical CDR3. The chain is built from TRBV7-6 and TRBJ1-1; D possibly corresponds to TRBD1 (6 bases). CDR1 is SGHVS and CDR2 is FNYEAQ in the germline V gene. The CDR3 extends over 17 amino acids. Trimming left V 6 bases short and J 2 bases short, with 22 bases between. The CDR3 DNA reads TGTGCCAGCAGTTCACCTGTGGGGACAACTTCCAACACTGAAGCTTTCTTT. It is translated as CASSSPVGTTSNTEAFF.

This sequence joins TRBV5-4 and TRBJ2-1; 14 positions agree with TRBD2. Germline CDR1 is SGHNT and CDR2 is YYREEE (reference sequence). V trimming: 1 base; J trimming: 3 bases; junction bases outside the gene matches: 6. There are 18 residues in the CDR3. CDR3 region: CASSLLWGLAGDYNEQFF. The DNA for the CDR3 is TGTGCCAGCAGCTTGCTATGGGGACTAGCGGGGGACTACAATGAGCAGTTCTTC. The entire variable domain, with the rest obtained from reference TRBV5-4 and TRBJ2-1, is as follows: ETGVTQSPTHLIKTRGQQVTLRCSSQSGHNTVSWYQQALGQGPQFIFQYYREEENGRGNFPPRFSGLQFPNYSSELNVNALELDDSALYLCASSLLWGLAGDYNEQFFGPGTRLTVL.

This rearrangement joins TRBV19 to TRBJ1-6; 9 bases are a match to TRBD1. The CDR3 loop spans 17 amino acids. Germline loops: CDR1 LNHDA, CDR2 SQIVND (reference sequence). J was trimmed by 7 bases and V by 3 bases; bases with no gene match: 10. DNA of the CDR3: TGTGCCAGTAGTATCAGATATTCCGGGACAGGGAATTCACCCCTCCACTTT. It translates to CASSIRYSGTGNSPLHF.

The chain uses TRBV28 and TRBJ2-7; 7 nucleotides agree with TRBD1. The CDR3 runs to 14 residues. The ends lost 7 bases at V and 0 bases at J; junction bases unmatched: 6. The V gene's germline CDR1 is MDHEN and CDR2 SYDVKM. CDR3 nucleotide sequence: TGTGCCAGCAAGGGGACAGACCCCTCCTACGAGCAGTACTTC. Translated: CASKGTDPSYEQYF.

V usage is TRBV5-1 and J usage is TRBJ1-1; the D is unclear. Germline CDR1 and CDR2: SGHRS and YFSETQ. Trimming removed 1 base at V and 3 bases at J, with 13 bases between. The CDR3 covers 15 residues. The CDR3 loop is CASSLFKESDTEAFF. The CDR3 DNA is TGCGCCAGCAGCTTGTTCAAGGAGTCCGACACTGAAGCTTTCTTT.